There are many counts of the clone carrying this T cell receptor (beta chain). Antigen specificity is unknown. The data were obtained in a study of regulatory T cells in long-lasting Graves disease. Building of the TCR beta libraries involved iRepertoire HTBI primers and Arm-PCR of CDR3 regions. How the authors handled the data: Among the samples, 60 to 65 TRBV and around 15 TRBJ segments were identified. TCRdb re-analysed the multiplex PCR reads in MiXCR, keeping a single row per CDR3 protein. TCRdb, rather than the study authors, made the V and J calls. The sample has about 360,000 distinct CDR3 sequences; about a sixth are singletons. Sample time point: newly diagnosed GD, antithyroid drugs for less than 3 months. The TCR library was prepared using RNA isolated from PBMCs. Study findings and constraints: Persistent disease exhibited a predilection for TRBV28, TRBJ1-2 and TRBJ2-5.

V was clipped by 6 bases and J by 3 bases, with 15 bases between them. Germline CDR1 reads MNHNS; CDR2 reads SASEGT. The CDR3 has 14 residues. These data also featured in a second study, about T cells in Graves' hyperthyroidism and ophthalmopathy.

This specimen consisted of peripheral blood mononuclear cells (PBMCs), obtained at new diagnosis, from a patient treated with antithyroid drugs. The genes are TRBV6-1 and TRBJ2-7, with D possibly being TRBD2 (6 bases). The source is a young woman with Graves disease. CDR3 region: CASRVGTFLYEQYF. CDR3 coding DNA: TGTGCCAGCAGGGTAGGGACTTTTCTCTACGAGCAGTACTTC.